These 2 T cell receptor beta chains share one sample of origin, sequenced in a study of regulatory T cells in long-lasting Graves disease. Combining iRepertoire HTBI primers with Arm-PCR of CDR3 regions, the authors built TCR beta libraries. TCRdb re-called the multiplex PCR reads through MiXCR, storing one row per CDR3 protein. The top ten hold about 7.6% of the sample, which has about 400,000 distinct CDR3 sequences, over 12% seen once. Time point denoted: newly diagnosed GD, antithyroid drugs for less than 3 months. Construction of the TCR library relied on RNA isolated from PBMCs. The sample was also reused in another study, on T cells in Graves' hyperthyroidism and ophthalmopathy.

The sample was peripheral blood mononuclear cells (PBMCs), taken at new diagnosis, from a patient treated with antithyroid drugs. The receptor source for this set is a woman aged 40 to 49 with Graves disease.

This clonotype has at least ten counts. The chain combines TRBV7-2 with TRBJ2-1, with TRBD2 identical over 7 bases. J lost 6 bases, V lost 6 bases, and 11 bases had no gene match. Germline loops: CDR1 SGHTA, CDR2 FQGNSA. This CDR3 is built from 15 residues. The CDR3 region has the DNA TGTGCCAGCAGTATCTACAATCTAGCGGCCAATGAGCAGTTCTTC. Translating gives CASSIYNLAANEQFF.

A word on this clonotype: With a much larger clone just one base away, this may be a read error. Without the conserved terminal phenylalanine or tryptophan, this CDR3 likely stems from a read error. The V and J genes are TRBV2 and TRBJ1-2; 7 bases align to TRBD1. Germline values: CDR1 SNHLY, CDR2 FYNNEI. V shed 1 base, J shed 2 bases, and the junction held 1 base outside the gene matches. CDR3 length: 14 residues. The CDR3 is CASSEEGQNYGYTL. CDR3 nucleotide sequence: TGTGCCAGCAGTGAAGAGGGACAGAACTATGGCTACACCCTC.